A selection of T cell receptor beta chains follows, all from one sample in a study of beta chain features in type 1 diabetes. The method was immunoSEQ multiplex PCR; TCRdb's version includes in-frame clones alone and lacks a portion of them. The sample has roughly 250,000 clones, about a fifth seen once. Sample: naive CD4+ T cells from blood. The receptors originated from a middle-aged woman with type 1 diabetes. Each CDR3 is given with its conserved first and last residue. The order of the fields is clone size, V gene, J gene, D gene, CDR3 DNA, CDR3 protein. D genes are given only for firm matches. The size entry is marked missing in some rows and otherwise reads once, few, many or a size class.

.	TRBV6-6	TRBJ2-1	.	TGTGCCAGCAGTCCTACCAACAATGAGCAGTTCTTC	CASSPTNNEQFF
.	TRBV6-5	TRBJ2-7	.	TGTGCCAGCAGTTACTCGGGTAGCAGTTCCTACGAGCAGTACTTC	CASSYSGSSSYEQYF
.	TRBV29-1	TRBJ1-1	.	TGCAGCGTAGGATTTGGGGCCGGCACTGAAGCTTTCTTT	CSVGFGAGTEAFF
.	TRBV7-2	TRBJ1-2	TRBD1	TGTGCCAGCAGCTTCAGGGACAGGGGTTCGGGCTATGGCTACACCTTC	CASSFRDRGSGYGYTF
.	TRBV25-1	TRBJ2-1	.	TGTGCCACGTCCGTAGGACAGAGATACAATGAGCAGTTCTTC	CATSVGQRYNEQFF
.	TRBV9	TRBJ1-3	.	TGTGCCAGCAGCCTATCTGCAGGGCTCAAATTCTCTGGAAACACCATATATTTT	CASSLSAGLKFSGNTIYF
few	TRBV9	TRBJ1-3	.	TGTGCCAGCAGCGAACAGGCCAGAGGACCCGCTGGAAACACCATATATTTT	CASSEQARGPAGNTIYF
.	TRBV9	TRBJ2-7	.	TGTGCCAGCAGCGTCGGCGGGACGAGCTCCTACGAGCAGTACTTC	CASSVGGTSSYEQYF
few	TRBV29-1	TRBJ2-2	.	TGCAGCGTCCCCGACATGAACACCGGGGAGCTGTTTTTT	CSVPDMNTGELFF
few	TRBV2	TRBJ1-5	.	TGTGCCAGCAGTGCGAGCAATCAGCCCCAGCATTTT	CASSASNQPQHF
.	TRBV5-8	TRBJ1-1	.	TGTGCCAGCAGCCCAAGCCCGCTGAACACTGAAGCTTTCTTT	CASSPSPLNTEAFF